The T cell receptor (beta chain) under discussion was sequenced for a study of identical twins. A universal primer site came from template switching; cDNA carried unique molecular identifiers. TCRdb itself ran the 5' RACE reads through MiXCR, one entry per CDR3 protein. The table has about 890,000 distinct CDR3 sequences, over 9% seen once. Per the germline V gene, CDR1 is DFQATT and CDR2 is SNEGSKA (reference sequence). V was pared by 5 bases and J by 1 base, with 19 bases between. The CDR3 is made up of 16 amino acids. These data were also filed under a second study, of yellow fever vaccine responses in identical twins.

Sequencing input: PBMCs. This clonotype originated in a woman aged 18-29 years in good health. The V gene is TRBV20-1, the J gene TRBJ2-3; D is uncertain. CDR3 nucleotides: TGCAGTGCTCCCCAAACTCCGAGTCTAGGCACAGATACGCAGTATTTT. Residues: CSAPQTPSLGTDTQYF.